The clone carrying this T cell receptor beta chain was seen more than once but under ten times. Its specificity is not known. These data are taken from a study of response to subunit inactivated influenza vaccine. The CDR3 length is 15 residues. Trimming took 5 bases from V and 3 from J; bases not matched to a gene: 7. Germline assignment: CDR1 SGHTA and CDR2 FQGNSA. Study-level findings and limits: Authors suggested that a seasonal influenza vaccination recruits few new T cells each time.

TCRdb analysed the RT-PCR reads with MiXCR anew, one entry per CDR3 protein. The profile shows hundreds of thousands of distinct CDR3 sequences, about 15% of them singletons. The clonotype originates from a man between 45 and 75 years old who received an inactivated influenza vaccine. The chain recombines TRBV7-2 with TRBJ2-3; 8 bases agree with TRBD1. Here the sequenced sample was CD4+ T cells sorted from PBMCs, taken roughly 24 months after vaccination. CDR3 in DNA: TGTGCCAGCAGCCCGGACAGGGCATTAACAGATACGCAGTATTTT. Encoded protein: CASSPDRALTDTQYF.